These T cell receptor beta chains were read from a single sample in a study of OX40 agonist ivuxolimab in advanced cancers. The method was immunoSEQ multiplex PCR; TCRdb's version includes in-frame clones alone and lacks a portion of them. Of some 13,000 clones listed, less than 90% are singletons. The source material was CD4+ or CD8+ T cells sorted from blood, sampled in a trial of the OX40 agonist ivuxolimab. These receptors were obtained from an adult with an advanced solid tumor such as melanoma, head and neck, liver or kidney cancer. The conserved cysteine and the conserved F or W are not part of the CDR3 here.

TRBJ2-7 | TRBV29-1 | SAWDRGREQY
TRBJ2-7 | TRBV11-1 | ASSFPTSGTDEQY
TRBJ1-1 | TRBV6-6 | ASSYVDRGGTEAF
TRBJ1-5 | TRBV4-3 | ASSQENGQGLVNQPQH
TRBJ2-7 | TRBV6-6 | ASSSGLASYEQY
TRBJ1-1 | TRBV27 | ASSSIDRMNTEAF
TRBJ2-5 | TRBV4-1 | ASSQGRRDRGETQY
TRBJ2-2 | TRBV5-6 | ASSFGRAVFTGELF
TRBJ2-7 | TRBV7-5 | ASSLRGARAYEQY
TRBJ2-1 | TRBV6-4 | ASSSGSGSSYNEQF
TRBJ2-7 | TRBV10-2 | ASSESRGLDEQY
TRBJ1-1 | TRBV4-1 | ASSPRQGEAF
TRBJ2-7 | TRBV19 | ASSIGGRSYEQY
TRBJ1-1 | TRBV9 | ASGPGDTEAF
TRBJ1-5 | TRBV6-5 | ASSPGVPAQH
TRBJ2-2 | TRBV7-9 | ASRLRTANTGELF
TRBJ2-3 | TRBV21-1 | ASNSGVVSTDTQY
TRBJ1-2 | TRBV6-5 | ASSYVGSSYGYT
TRBJ2-7 | TRBV12-5 | ASGLDLAGFSYEQY
TRBJ2-7 | TRBV7-9 | ASSPAPRGSSYEQY
TRBJ1-6 | TRBV5-6 | ASSFSTGGNSPLH
TRBJ2-1 | TRBV19 | ASSMTGATYNEQF
TRBJ1-2 | TRBV11-3 | ASSLTVYGYT
TRBJ1-2 | TRBV7-6 | ASSGQGVEGYT
TRBJ1-2 | TRBV6-1 | ASSPLGSNYGYT
TRBJ1-2 | TRBV19 | ASRDFNSGYT
TRBJ2-1 | TRBV11-2 | ASSLAGTSGKRLSNEQF
TRBJ2-1 | TRBV7-9 | ASSPFVDNEQF
TRBJ1-2 | TRBV5-6 | AWSVQAPDGYT
TRBJ2-5 | TRBV7-6 | ASSLAVLRGPWETQY
TRBJ2-7 | TRBV27 | ASSAHRVQLDYEQY
TRBJ2-3 | TRBV7-6 | ASSLTFGGSTDTQY
TRBJ1-1 | TRBV27 | ASENRGDPGQGSTNTEAF
TRBJ2-5 | TRBV6-5 | ASSYTGLEETQY
TRBJ1-1 | TRBV7-3 | ASSLVLEKNTEAF
TRBJ2-2 | TRBV27 | ASSPARTNTGELF
TRBJ1-5 | TRBV7-6 | ASSPSPDGAVTRQPQH
TRBJ1-1 | TRBV5-4 | ASSFASLNTEAF
TRBJ2-7 | TRBV19 | ASRGPGLGDFWEQY
TRBJ2-5 | TRBV14 | ASSHRWETQY
TRBJ2-7 | TRBV28 | ASSKQGVPSYEQY
TRBJ2-1 | TRBV2 | ASRPPGGTVYNEQF
TRBJ1-1 | TRBV7-8 | ASSSYRGLGTEAF
TRBJ1-1 | TRBV7-6 | ASSKRMDTEAF
TRBJ2-7 | TRBV4-3 | ASSQGRGFYEQY
TRBJ2-3 | TRBV27 | ASSSTGGADTQY
TRBJ2-3 | TRBV27 | ASSQTSGGTDTQY
TRBJ2-7 | TRBV25-1 | ASSEYNSAAYEQY
TRBJ2-7 | TRBV7-6 | ASSLFGLAGGPKAYEQY
TRBJ2-7 | TRBV29-1 | SVERPGLSEQY
TRBJ2-5 | TRBV4-3 | ASSQGDQETQY
TRBJ2-7 | TRBV18 | ASSPPDRGEQY
TRBJ1-5 | TRBV28 | ASSIYNQPQH
TRBJ2-5 | TRBV5-6 | ASSPGTGLTNQETQY
TRBJ2-7 | TRBV11-3 | ASSPRDRGISYEQY
TRBJ2-7 | TRBV9 | ASSVSGAYEQY
TRBJ2-5 | TRBV27 | ASSFIGAIPTQETQY
TRBJ1-1 | TRBV4-2 | ASSQEVPGPSWNTEAF